Listed below are T cell receptor beta chains from one sample, sequenced in a study of CXCR3-negative and CXCR3-positive naive CD8 T cells. TCRdb reanalyzed the 5' RACE reads, giving one entry per CDR3 protein sequence and no DNA. Its table lists some 140,000 distinct CDR3 sequences. The specimen sequenced was naive CXCR3+ CD8+ T cells from blood. Receptor source: a human donor in good health. Some clones in this sample may be carry-over from other donors' samples. Both conserved end residues are part of each CDR3.

TRBJ1-1,TRBV2,12,CASLGENTKAFF
TRBJ2-1,TRBV20-1,12,CSARDGGDEQFF
TRBJ1-1,TRBV5-1,13,CASSRTGSTEAFF
TRBJ2-3,TRBV12-3/TRBV12-4,15,CASSPLAGKTDTQYF
TRBJ1-5,TRBV28,14,CASSPQLGNQPQHF
TRBJ1-2,TRBV29-1,13,CSVEEEGFYGYTF
TRBJ2-7,TRBV28,14,CASSPHDTYYEQYF
TRBJ2-7,TRBV7-9,15,CASSSGTSGTYEQYF
TRBJ1-3,TRBV28,15,CASKGAPGRGNTIYF
TRBJ1-1,TRBV12-3/TRBV12-4,12,CASSHANTEAFF
TRBJ2-1,TRBV6-5,17,CASSYAPPTTSYNEQFF
TRBJ2-1,TRBV18,12,CASSPPGDEQFF
TRBJ2-5,TRBV28,11,CASEWGGTQYF
TRBJ2-6,TRBV7-2,16,CASSLRDSSGANVLTF
TRBJ2-1,TRBV5-1,14,CASRTSGGAGEQFF
TRBJ2-5,TRBV5-4,15,CASSLPGPTWETQYF
TRBJ1-3,TRBV15,15,CATSRDRGRANTIYF
TRBJ1-1,TRBV7-9,14,CASSLITVNTEAFF
TRBJ2-7,TRBV7-9,12,CASSPAGDQQYF
TRBJ2-3,TRBV6-5,14,CASTSGQGFDTQYF
TRBJ2-7,TRBV27,14,CASAPGQAYYEQYF
TRBJ2-3,TRBV19,15,CASSQLASRTDTQYF
TRBJ2-7,TRBV28,11,CASSYRDEQYF
TRBJ2-5,TRBV28,13,CASRFGFWETQYF
TRBJ2-7,TRBV7-9,12,CASSQDKAEQYF
TRBJ2-3,TRBV29-1,13,CSVETGLPDTQYF
TRBJ2-1,TRBV4-3,16,CASSQAWGGRDNEQFF
TRBJ2-7,TRBV5-4,15,CASSPGLAGAHEQYF
TRBJ2-3,TRBV13,15,CASSVTGSSTDTQYF
TRBJ1-2,TRBV15,15,CATSRGGRDFNGYTF
TRBJ1-2,TRBV29-1,13,CSVEGQEGYGYTF
TRBJ2-4,TRBV9,15,CASSPGTGGENIQYF
TRBJ2-7,TRBV28,14,CASSFSGRGYEKYF
TRBJ1-6,TRBV28,14,CASSLGQDQSPLHF
TRBJ2-3,TRBV7-9,14,CASSAGGSTDTQYF
TRBJ1-1,TRBV5-4,13,CASSSWGVTEAFF
TRBJ2-2,TRBV28,15,CASSFLAEWTGELFF
TRBJ2-1,TRBV29-1,14,CSVEGGVTYNEQFF
TRBJ2-1,TRBV6-2/TRBV6-3,16,CASSLGLVVRYNEQFF
TRBJ1-1,TRBV7-2,18,CASSLVRNTGGMNTEAFF
TRBJ2-1,TRBV5-5,14,CASHFGPSGNEQFF
TRBJ2-2,TRBV7-9,15,CASSPLAVNTGELFF
TRBJ2-7,TRBV27,12,CATYGSNYEQYF
TRBJ1-5,TRBV12-3/TRBV12-4,14,CASRLQGSNQPQHF